These T cell receptor beta chains were read from a single sample in a study of cytomegalovirus exposure and HLA in healthy donors. Method: immunoSEQ multiplex PCR; TCRdb's copy keeps in-frame clones and lacks some. The sample has around 130,000 clones, roughly four fifths seen once. Material for sequencing was PBMCs. The receptor set was obtained from a male donor in good health and CMV-seropositive. Both conserved end residues are part of each CDR3. Each record gives: D gene, V gene, J gene, clone size, CDR3 protein, CDR3 DNA. The D gene is left open where the match is weak. The size of a clone is reported for some rows only, either as once, few or many, or as a class for expanded clones.

TRBD2,TRBV9,TRBJ2-5,NA,CASSLAGGPPETQYF,TGTGCCAGCAGCTTAGCGGGAGGGCCCCCAGAGACCCAGTACTTC
NA,TRBV2,TRBJ2-7,NA,CASSEAVGGREQYF,TGTGCCAGCAGTGAAGCGGTGGGGGGGCGGGAGCAGTACTTC
NA,TRBV4-3,TRBJ1-6,few,CASSQELKHSPLHF,TGCGCCAGCAGCCAAGAATTGAAGCATTCACCCCTCCACTTT
TRBD2,TRBV10-3,TRBJ2-4,NA,CAIRVAGGESKNIQYF,TGTGCCATCAGGGTAGCGGGAGGAGAGTCCAAAAACATTCAGTACTTC
TRBD1,TRBV5-8,TRBJ2-7,NA,CASSLRQGSYEQYF,TGTGCCAGCAGCTTGAGACAGGGGTCCTACGAGCAGTACTTC
TRBD1,TRBV7-6,TRBJ1-5,NA,CASSSDRGGQPQHF,TGTGCCAGCAGTTCTGACAGGGGCGGGCAGCCCCAGCATTTT
NA,TRBV7-2,TRBJ2-5,NA,CASSLAVSAQETQYF,TGTGCCAGCAGCTTAGCAGTGAGTGCGCAAGAGACCCAGTACTTC
NA,TRBV27,TRBJ1-5,NA,CASSWGERLNQPQHF,TGTGCCAGCAGTTGGGGGGAAAGGCTTAATCAGCCCCAGCATTTT
NA,TRBV28,TRBJ1-2,once,CASSFGRRGYGYTF,TGTGCCAGCAGTTTCGGCAGGAGGGGCTATGGCTACACCTTC
NA,TRBV5-1,TRBJ1-2,NA,CASSLAGLKEGYTF,TGCGCCAGCAGCTTGGCCGGACTTAAAGAAGGCTACACCTTC
NA,TRBV27,TRBJ2-7,NA,CASSLFADSYEQYF,TGTGCCAGCAGTTTATTTGCAGACTCCTACGAGCAGTACTTC
TRBD1,TRBV29-1,TRBJ2-1,NA,CSVDGDSSYNEQFF,TGCAGCGTTGACGGGGACAGCTCCTACAATGAGCAGTTCTTC
TRBD2,TRBV19,TRBJ2-7,NA,CASSRTSGTYEQYF,TGTGCCAGTAGCCGGACTAGCGGGACCTACGAGCAGTACTTC
NA,TRBV5-1,TRBJ2-1,NA,CASMADSSTYNEQFF,TGCGCCAGCATGGCGGACAGTTCTACATACAATGAGCAGTTCTTC
NA,TRBV2,TRBJ2-5,NA,CASSRALGRSGETQYF,TGTGCCAGCAGCCGGGCACTCGGGAGATCGGGAGAGACCCAGTACTTC
NA,TRBV23-1,TRBJ2-2,NA,CASSALGGTGELFF,TGCGCCAGCAGCGCCCTTGGAGGCACCGGGGAGCTGTTTTTT
TRBD2,TRBV27,TRBJ2-1,NA,CASSLGGSSYNEQFF,TGTGCCAGCAGTTTAGGCGGGAGCTCCTACAATGAGCAGTTCTTC